This entry lists 24 T cell receptor beta chains sequenced from one sample in a study of technical replicates of blood from a few donors. TCRdb's table, derived via immunoSEQ multiplex PCR, lists solely in-frame clones and lacks some. The table lists approximately 73,000 clones, 93% of them singletons. Sequenced: T cells isolated from PBMCs. These receptors were taken from a human donor in good health.

The V gene is TRBV25-1, the J gene TRBJ1-5; 7 positions agree with TRBD1. Trimming removed 4 bases from V and 8 bases from J; junction bases left unmatched: 11. CDR1 and CDR2 from the germline V gene are MGHDK and SYGVNS. CDR3 size: 15 residues. The CDR3, as DNA: TGTGCCAGCAGTGTCGGGACAGACCCTGCCGAGCCCCAGCATTTT. Translation gives CASSVGTDPAEPQHF.

The gene calls are TRBV5-6 and TRBJ2-1, with D maybe TRBD1 (5 bases). CDR1 SGHDT and CDR2 YYEEEE come from the germline V gene. With 2 bases removed from V and 5 bases from J, the gap between germline ends came to 11 bases. The CDR3 contains 14 residues. The CDR3 DNA reads as TGTGCCAGCAGCTTCAGGGATACGGACAATGAGCAGTTCTTC. Translated: CASSFRDTDNEQFF.

This chain joins TRBV28 and TRBJ1-2; a possible D gene is TRBD1 (6 bases). The CDR3 spans 14 residues. Germline V gene lookup returns CDR1 MDHEN and CDR2 SYDVKM. V was clipped by 2 bases and J by 0 bases, with 7 bases between them. The CDR3 coding sequence is TGTGCCAGCAGTTTAGGGGGCTCTAACTATGGCTACACCTTC. Its translation: CASSLGGSNYGYTF.

The chain has TRBV7-2 and TRBJ2-2; no definite D call. Germline CDR1 and CDR2: SGHTA and FQGNSA. CDR3 size: 12 residues. Trimming removed 2 bases from V and 6 bases from J, with 4 bases in between. CDR3 in amino acids: CASSLHAGELFF. The CDR3 coding sequence is TGTGCCAGCAGCTTACATGCCGGGGAGCTGTTTTTT.

The chain couples TRBV5-4 to TRBJ2-3; 7 nucleotides align to TRBD2. Losses at the gene ends were 2 bases for V and 6 bases for J; bases not matched to a gene: 6. Looked up from germline, CDR1 is SGHNT and CDR2 is YYREEE (reference sequence). The CDR3 length is 14 residues. CDR3 in amino acids: CASSFSGMPDTQYF. In DNA, the CDR3 is TGTGCCAGCAGCTTCAGCGGGATGCCGGATACGCAGTATTTT.

V gene TRBV6-6 combines with J gene TRBJ1-1, with D unresolved. The CDR3 is 13 amino acids. Germline CDR1 is MNHNY and CDR2 is SVGAGI (reference sequence). V gave up 2 bases and J gave up 1 base, with 5 bases separating them. CDR3 bases: TGTGCCAGCAGTTACCTAGAGAACACTGAAGCTTTCTTT. Translated: CASSYLENTEAFF.

The gene calls are TRBV9 and TRBJ2-3, with 8 bases matching TRBD1. The germline V gene has CDR1 SGDLS and CDR2 YYNGEE. Germline trimming cut 0 bases from V and 2 bases from J; bases unmatched to any gene: 5. The CDR3 covers 16 residues. DNA for the CDR3: TGTGCCAGCAGCGTAGAGGCAGGGGGCTACACAGATACGCAGTATTTT. It translates to CASSVEAGGYTDTQYF.

The chain links TRBV5-6 to TRBJ2-2, with a possible D match to TRBD2 (7 bases). Trimming shortened V by 7 bases and J by 6 bases, and 22 bases separated the two germline ends. This CDR3 is built from 16 residues. The V gene's germline CDR1 is SGHDT and CDR2 YYEEEE. CDR3 region: CASWGGDTLTPGELFF. The CDR3 DNA reads TGTGCCAGCTGGGGGGGGGACACCCTGACCCCCGGGGAGCTGTTTTTT. Full variable domain (rest looked up from reference TRBV5-6 and TRBJ2-2): DAGVTQSPTHLIKTRGQQVTLRCSPKSGHDTVSWYQQALGQGPQFIFQYYEEEERQRGNFPDRFSGHQFPNYSSELNVNALLLGDSALYLCASWGGDTLTPGELFFGEGSRLTVL.

The chain recombines TRBV6-6 with TRBJ1-5; D possibly corresponds to TRBD1 (5 bases). The CDR3 extends over 15 amino acids. Germline loops: CDR1 MNHNY, CDR2 SVGAGI (reference sequence). V was pared by 0 bases and J by 3 bases, with 9 bases between. The CDR3 sequence: CASSYSTVSNQPQHF. The CDR3 coding sequence is TGTGCCAGCAGTTACTCGACAGTCTCCAATCAGCCCCAGCATTTT.

The chain recombines TRBV7-9 with TRBJ1-1; 7 positions agree with TRBD1. Trimming cost V 5 bases and J 3 bases; bases outside gene matches: 3. The CDR3 has 13 residues. Germline V lookup: CDR1 SEHNR, CDR2 FQNEAQ (reference sequence). The CDR3 reads CASSRDSYTEAFF. As DNA, the CDR3 is TGTGCCAGCAGCCGGGACAGCTACACTGAAGCTTTCTTT.

DNA of the CDR3: TGTGCCAGCAGTTTGAGGGAGCAGTACTTC. Translated: CASSLREQYF. The rearrangement uses TRBV28 and TRBJ2-7; no definite D call. This CDR3 contains 10 residues. The germline V and J ends were trimmed by 3 bases and 7 bases, with 4 bases remaining between them. Germline values: CDR1 MDHEN, CDR2 SYDVKM.

V and J are TRBV7-3 and TRBJ2-7, with D perhaps TRBD2 (5 bases). V lost 1 base and J lost 3, with 13 bases in between. CDR1 and CDR2 (germline): SGHTA, FQGTGA. The CDR3 extends over 15 amino acids. Written as DNA, the CDR3 is TGTGCCAGCAGCTTAAGCGGTACGGGGATCTACGAGCAGTACTTC. Translating it yields CASSLSGTGIYEQYF.

The J gene is TRBJ2-5, the V gene TRBV30, with D unclear. This CDR3 has 12 residues. Germline-derived CDR1 and CDR2 are GTSNPN and SVGIG (reference sequence). V was clipped by 0 bases and J by 4 bases, with 6 bases between them. The CDR3 nucleotides read TGTGCCTGGAGTGTCAGCGTAGAGACCCAGTACTTC. This translates into CAWSVSVETQYF.

The chain has TRBV5-6 and TRBJ2-2; 8 bases map to TRBD1. Germline V gene data show CDR1 as SGHDT and CDR2 as YYEEEE. The CDR3 spans 16 residues. Trimming cost V 3 bases and J 3 bases; bases outside gene matches: 7. The CDR3 is CASSSSGDRYTGELFF. The CDR3 DNA reads as TGTGCCAGCAGCTCCTCCGGGGACAGGTACACCGGGGAGCTGTTTTTT.

This rearrangement joins TRBV9 to TRBJ1-2; 11 bases line up with TRBD1. V dropped 3 bases and J dropped 2; count of bases not matched to a gene: 9. This CDR3 has 17 residues. Per the germline V gene, CDR1 is SGDLS and CDR2 is YYNGEE. CDR3 nucleotides: TGTGCCAGCAGCGCCGGACAGGGGGCTCTTCGGAACTATGGCTACACCTTC. It is translated as CASSAGQGALRNYGYTF.

The rearrangement links TRBV30 to TRBJ1-2; the match to TRBD1 covers 7 bases. The CDR3 spans 15 residues. CDR1 and CDR2 from the germline V gene are GTSNPN and SVGIG (reference sequence). The V segment lost 2 bases and the J segment 4 bases; nucleotides outside the gene matches: 10. The chain's CDR3 is CAWSLYRGVGYGYTF. Here the CDR3 DNA reads TGTGCCTGGAGTCTATACAGGGGAGTTGGCTATGGCTACACCTTC.

The gene calls are TRBV6-1 and TRBJ1-2; maybe TRBD1 (6 bases). The CDR3 is 14 residues long. Deletions cut 6 bases from V and 8 bases from J, with 19 bases between. Germline V gene data show CDR1 as MNHNS and CDR2 as SASEGT. CDR3 region: CASRYTTGGQGYTF. CDR3 nucleotides: TGTGCCAGCAGGTATACCACAGGAGGACAGGGCTACACCTTC.

This clone is a singleton in its sample. The chain combines TRBV16 with TRBJ2-7, with a weak D call TRBD2 (5 bases). The CDR3 has 15 amino acids. CDR1 and CDR2 (germline): KGHSY, FQNENV. V lost 1 base to trimming and J lost 0 bases, with 10 bases between them. The CDR3 sequence: CASSQYGGGSYEQYF. Written as DNA, the CDR3 is TGTGCCAGCAGCCAATACGGCGGAGGCTCCTACGAGCAGTACTTC.

CDR3 protein: CAWSVTLTEAFF. The CDR3 nucleotides read TGTGCCTGGAGCGTTACTTTGACTGAAGCTTTCTTT. V gene TRBV30 combines with J gene TRBJ1-1; D is uncertain. CDR3 length: 12 amino acids. Trimming took 3 bases from V and 5 from J, leaving 10 bases between them. Germline CDR1 reads GTSNPN; CDR2 reads SVGIG (reference sequence).

V gene TRBV7-9 combines with J gene TRBJ2-7, with 8 positions matching TRBD1. Trimming took 7 bases from V and 6 from J; bases not matched to a gene: 5. The CDR3 spans 12 residues. Germline V lookup: CDR1 SEHNR, CDR2 FQNEAQ (reference sequence). CDR3 in DNA: TGTGCCAGCAACAGGGGGGCGAGCGAGCAGTACTTC. It yields the protein CASNRGASEQYF.

V usage is TRBV28 and J usage is TRBJ1-3; 7 nucleotides agree with TRBD1. This CDR3 is built from 17 residues. J lost 6 bases, V lost 7 bases, and 18 bases had no gene match. Germline CDR1 and CDR2: MDHEN and SYDVKM. The CDR3: CASNEIKKGADKNTIYF. Written as DNA, the CDR3 is TGTGCCAGCAACGAGATTAAAAAGGGGGCGGATAAAAACACCATATATTTT.

This chain joins TRBV6-6 and TRBJ1-4; D uncertain. Germline assignment: CDR1 MNHNY and CDR2 SVGAGI (reference sequence). V lost 3 bases and J 4 bases, leaving 6 bases between the germline ends. CDR3 length: 13 residues. The CDR3 loop reads CASSYDYNEKLFF. CDR3 coding DNA: TGTGCCAGCAGTTATGACTATAATGAAAAACTGTTTTTT.

V usage is TRBV11-3 and J usage is TRBJ2-2, with a weak D call TRBD1 (5 bases). The V end lost 5 bases, the J end lost 7 bases, and 20 bases lay between the germline ends. CDR3 length: 16 amino acids. From germline, CDR1 is SGHNT and CDR2 YENEEA. The CDR3: CASSAPRTFKVGELFF. For the CDR3, the DNA is TGTGCCAGCAGCGCTCCTCGGACATTTAAGGTCGGGGAGCTGTTTTTT. Combining the CDR3 with reference TRBV11-3 and TRBJ2-2 gives the whole variable domain EAGVVQSPRYKIIEKKQPVAFWCNPISGHNTLYWYLQNLGQGPELLIRYENEEAVDDSQLPKDRFSAERLKGVDSTLKIQPAELGDSAVYLCASSAPRTFKVGELFFGEGSRLTVL.

The chain is built from TRBV7-8 and TRBJ1-2; TRBD1 aligns across 7 bases. Germline CDR1 reads SGHVS; CDR2 reads FQNEAQ. V shed 3 bases and J 4 bases; nucleotides not matched to a gene: 17. CDR3 length equals 18 residues. The DNA of the CDR3 is TGTGCCAGCAGCTTGGGGCTATCTGGGACAGCAATACTCTATGGCTACACCTTC. This sequence encodes CASSLGLSGTAILYGYTF.